This entry is about one TCR beta chain. The record originates from a study of cytomegalovirus exposure and HLA in healthy donors. Use of 60 Vbeta and 13 Jbeta primers characterized the PCR. Profiled with immunoSEQ multiplex PCR; TCRdb holds only in-frame clones, not every one. The table includes 200,000 or so clones, around 79% detected once. CDR1 is LNHDA and CDR2 is SQIVND in the germline V gene (reference sequence). Deletions cut 9 bases from V and 7 bases from J, with 15 bases between. The CDR3 contains 12 residues. This sequence joins TRBV19 and TRBJ1-1, with a possible D match to TRBD1 (5 bases). This TCR was sampled from a male donor in good health and CMV-seropositive. Sequenced input: PBMCs. The CDR3 nucleotides are TGTGCCAGCTTGCGGGAGGGGTTTGAAGCTTTCTTT. The encoded protein is CASLREGFEAFF.